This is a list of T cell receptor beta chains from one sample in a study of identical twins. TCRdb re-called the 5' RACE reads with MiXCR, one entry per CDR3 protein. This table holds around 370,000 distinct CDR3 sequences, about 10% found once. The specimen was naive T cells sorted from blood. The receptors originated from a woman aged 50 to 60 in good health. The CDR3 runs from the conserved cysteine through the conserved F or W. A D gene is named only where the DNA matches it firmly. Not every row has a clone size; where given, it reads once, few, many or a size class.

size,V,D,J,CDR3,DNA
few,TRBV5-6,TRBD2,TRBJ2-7,CASSNSGTSGEQYF,TGTGCCAGCAGCAACTCCGGGACTAGCGGCGAGCAGTACTTC
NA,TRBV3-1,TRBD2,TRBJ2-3,CASSSGLAGFTDTQYF,TGTGCCAGCAGCTCGGGACTAGCGGGATTCACAGATACGCAGTATTTT
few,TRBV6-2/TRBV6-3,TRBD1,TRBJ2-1,CASSYPGTGENEQFF,TGTGCCAGCAGTTACCCAGGGACAGGGGAGAATGAGCAGTTCTTC
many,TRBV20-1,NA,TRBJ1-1,CSARSGDTEAFF,TGCAGTGCTAGAAGCGGGGACACTGAAGCTTTCTTT
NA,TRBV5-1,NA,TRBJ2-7,CASSSPGTVHEQYF,TGCGCCAGCAGCTCCCCCGGGACCGTACACGAGCAGTACTTC
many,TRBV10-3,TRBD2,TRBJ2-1,CAISVGLAGGDEQFF,TGTGCCATCAGTGTGGGACTAGCGGGAGGGGATGAGCAGTTCTTC
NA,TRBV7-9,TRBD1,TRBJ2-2,CASSFVVLTGGKARVGELFF,TGTGCCAGCAGCTTCGTCGTCCTAACAGGGGGCAAGGCCCGGGTCGGGGAGCTGTTTTTT
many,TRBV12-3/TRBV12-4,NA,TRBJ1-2,CASSFRAAQRGYTF,TGTGCCAGCAGTTTCAGGGCAGCTCAGCGTGGCTACACCTTC
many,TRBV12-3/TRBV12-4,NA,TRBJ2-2,CASSFGRNTGELFF,TGTGCCAGCAGTTTTGGGAGGAACACCGGGGAGCTGTTTTTT
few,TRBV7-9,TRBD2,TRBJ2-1,CASSSTSGRFYNEQFF,TGTGCCAGCAGTTCAACTAGCGGGAGGTTCTACAATGAGCAGTTCTTC
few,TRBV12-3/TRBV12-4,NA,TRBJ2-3,CASSLAPDRSWTDTQYF,TGTGCCAGCAGTTTGGCCCCCGACAGGTCGTGGACTGATACGCAGTATTTT
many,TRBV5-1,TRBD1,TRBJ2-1,CASSQGQGVFDEQFF,TGCGCCAGCAGCCAGGGACAGGGGGTGTTCGATGAGCAGTTCTTC
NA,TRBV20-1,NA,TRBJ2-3,CSARDRGGGSTDTQYF,TGCAGTGCTAGAGATAGGGGTGGCGGTAGCACAGATACGCAGTATTTT
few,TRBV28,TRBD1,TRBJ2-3,CASSLAGGAGDTQYF,TGTGCCAGCAGTTTGGCAGGGGGCGCGGGAGATACGCAGTATTTT
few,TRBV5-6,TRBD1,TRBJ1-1,CASSLWDRLNTEAFF,TGTGCCAGCAGCTTATGGGACAGGCTGAACACTGAAGCTTTCTTT
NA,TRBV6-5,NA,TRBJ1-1,CASSYWGRTRGTEAFF,TGTGCCAGCAGTTACTGGGGACGGACGCGAGGGACTGAAGCTTTCTTT
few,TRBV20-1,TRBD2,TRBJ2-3,CSARSGGTQYF,TGCAGTGCTAGATCGGGGGGTACGCAGTATTTT
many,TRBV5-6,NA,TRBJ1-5,CASSMWEDRSQPQHF,TGTGCCAGCAGCATGTGGGAGGACAGAAGCCAGCCCCAGCATTTT
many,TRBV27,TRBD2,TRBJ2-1,CASSSHSAGVGNEQFF,TGTGCCAGCAGTTCTCATTCAGCGGGAGTGGGTAATGAGCAGTTCTTC
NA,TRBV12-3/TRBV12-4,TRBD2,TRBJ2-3,CASTPPGLVSDTQYF,TGTGCCAGCACCCCCCCGGGACTAGTGTCAGATACGCAGTATTTT
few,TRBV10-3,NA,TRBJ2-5,CAIRPPGEETQYF,TGTGCCATCAGGCCCCCGGGGGAGGAGACCCAGTACTTC
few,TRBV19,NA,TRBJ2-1,CATGTLGYNEQFF,TGTGCCACCGGGACCTTGGGATACAATGAGCAGTTCTTC
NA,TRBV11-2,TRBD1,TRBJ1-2,CASSVGQGASGYTF,TGTGCCAGCAGCGTCGGGCAGGGGGCATCTGGCTACACCTTC
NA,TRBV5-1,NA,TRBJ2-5,CASSLGGSGETQYF,TGCGCCAGCAGCTTGGGGGGTAGCGGAGAGACCCAGTACTTC
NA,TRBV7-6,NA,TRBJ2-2,CASSFPFRVGKNTGELFF,TGTGCCAGCAGCTTTCCCTTTCGCGTGGGGAAGAACACCGGGGAGCTGTTTTTT
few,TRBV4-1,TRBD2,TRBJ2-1,CASSQGSGGEQFF,TGCGCCAGCAGCCAAGGAAGCGGGGGTGAGCAGTTCTTC
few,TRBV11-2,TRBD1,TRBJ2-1,CASSPDWGQDGNEQFF,TGTGCCAGCAGCCCCGACTGGGGACAGGATGGCAATGAGCAGTTCTTC
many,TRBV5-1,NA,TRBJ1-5,CASSFSGDSNQPQHF,TGCGCCAGCAGCTTCTCGGGAGATAGCAATCAGCCCCAGCATTTT
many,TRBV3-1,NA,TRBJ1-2,CASRPNGHQFFYGYTF,TGTGCCAGCAGACCAAACGGACACCAATTCTTCTATGGCTACACCTTC
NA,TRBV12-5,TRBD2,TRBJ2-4,CASGLRLAALAKNIQYF,TGTGCTAGTGGTTTGCGTCTAGCGGCCTTAGCCAAAAACATTCAGTACTTC
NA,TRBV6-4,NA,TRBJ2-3,CASSESDTQYF,TGTGCCAGCAGTGAATCGGATACGCAGTATTTT
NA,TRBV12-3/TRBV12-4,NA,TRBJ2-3,CASSLVPPGEYF,TGTGCCAGCAGTTTAGTTCCCCCCGGGGAGTATTTT
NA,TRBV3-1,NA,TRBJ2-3,CASGLSSDTQYF,TGTGCCAGCGGCCTAAGCTCAGATACGCAGTATTTT
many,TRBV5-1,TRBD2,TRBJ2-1,CASNLAGGPGSYNEQFF,TGCGCCAGCAACCTAGCGGGAGGGCCGGGCTCGTACAATGAGCAGTTCTTC
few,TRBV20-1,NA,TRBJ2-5,CSARDHSVSATQYF,TGCAGTGCTAGAGATCACTCGGTCTCGGCGACCCAGTACTTC
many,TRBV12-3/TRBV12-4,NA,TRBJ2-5,CASSKIQETQYF,TGTGCCAGCAGTAAGATTCAAGAGACCCAGTACTTC
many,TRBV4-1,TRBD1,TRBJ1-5,CASSQPGQGGDQPQHF,TGCGCCAGCAGCCAACCAGGACAGGGCGGGGATCAGCCCCAGCATTTT
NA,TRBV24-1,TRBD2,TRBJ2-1,CATRSSGSNEQFF,TGTGCCACCAGATCTAGCGGGAGCAATGAGCAGTTCTTC
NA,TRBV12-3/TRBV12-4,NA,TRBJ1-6,CASRGGGPLHF,TGTGCCAGCAGAGGTGGGGGGCCCCTCCACTTT
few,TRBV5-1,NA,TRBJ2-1,CASSLGGGTSYNEQFF,TGCGCCAGCAGCTTGGGCGGAGGGACTTCCTACAATGAGCAGTTCTTC
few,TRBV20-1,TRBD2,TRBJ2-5,CSARGDRVLLAGVETQYF,TGCAGTGCTAGAGGTGACAGGGTTTTACTAGCGGGAGTGGAGACCCAGTACTTC
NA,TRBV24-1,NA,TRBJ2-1,CATSRAYNEQFF,TGTGCCACCAGTAGGGCCTACAATGAGCAGTTCTTC
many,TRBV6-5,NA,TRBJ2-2,CASKGSTGELFF,TGTGCCAGCAAGGGGTCCACCGGGGAGCTGTTTTTT
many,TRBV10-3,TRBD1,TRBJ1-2,CAISDPGTGDGYTF,TGTGCCATCAGTGATCCCGGGACAGGGGATGGCTACACCTTC
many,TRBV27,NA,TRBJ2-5,CASSRGRAQYF,TGTGCCAGCAGTAGGGGGAGGGCCCAGTACTTC
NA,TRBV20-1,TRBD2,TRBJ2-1,CSARTSGGSNEQFF,TGCAGTGCTAGGACTAGCGGGGGGAGCAATGAGCAGTTCTTC
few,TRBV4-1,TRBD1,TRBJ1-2,CASSQGGQGSNYGYTF,TGCGCCAGCAGCCAAGGAGGACAGGGGTCTAACTATGGCTACACCTTC
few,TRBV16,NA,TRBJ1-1,CASSPLGPMNTEAFF,TGTGCCAGCAGCCCACTGGGACCGATGAACACTGAAGCTTTCTTT
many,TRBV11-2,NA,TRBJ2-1,CASTQRGAYNEQFF,TGTGCCAGCACCCAGAGGGGGGCCTACAATGAGCAGTTCTTC
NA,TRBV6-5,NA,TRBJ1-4,CASSYLGRGTNEKLFF,TGTGCCAGCAGTTATCTGGGAAGGGGAACTAATGAAAAACTGTTTTTT
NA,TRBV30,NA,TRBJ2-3,CAWSVGNTDTQYF,TGTGCCTGGAGTGTGGGCAACACAGATACGCAGTATTTT
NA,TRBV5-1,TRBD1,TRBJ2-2,CASSLLEGQGTGELFF,TGCGCCAGCAGCTTGTTGGAGGGACAGGGAACCGGGGAGCTGTTTTTT